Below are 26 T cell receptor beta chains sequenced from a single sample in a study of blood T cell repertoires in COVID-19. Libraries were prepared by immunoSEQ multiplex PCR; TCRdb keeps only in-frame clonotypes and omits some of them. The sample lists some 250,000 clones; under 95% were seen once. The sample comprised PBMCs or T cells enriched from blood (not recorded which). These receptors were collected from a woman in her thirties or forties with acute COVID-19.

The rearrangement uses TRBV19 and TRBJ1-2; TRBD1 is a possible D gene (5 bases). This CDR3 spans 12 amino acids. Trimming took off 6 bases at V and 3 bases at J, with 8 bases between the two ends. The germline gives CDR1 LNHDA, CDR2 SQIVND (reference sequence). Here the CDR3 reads CASRQAYYGYTF. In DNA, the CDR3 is TGTGCCAGTAGACAGGCTTACTATGGCTACACCTTC.

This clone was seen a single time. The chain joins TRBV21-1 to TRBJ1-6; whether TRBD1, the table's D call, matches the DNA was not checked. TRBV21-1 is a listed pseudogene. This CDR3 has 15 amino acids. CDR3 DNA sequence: TGTGCCAGGGGACAAGCGAGGGGGAGTTTTTCACCCCTCCACTTT. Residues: CARGQARGSFSPLHF.

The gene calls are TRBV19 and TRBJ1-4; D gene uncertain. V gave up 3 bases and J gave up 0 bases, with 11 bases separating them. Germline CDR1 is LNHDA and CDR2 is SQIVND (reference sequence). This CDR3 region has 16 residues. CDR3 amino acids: CASSIRRATTNEKLFF. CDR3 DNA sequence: TGTGCCAGTAGTATCCGGAGGGCCACAACTAATGAAAAACTGTTTTTT.

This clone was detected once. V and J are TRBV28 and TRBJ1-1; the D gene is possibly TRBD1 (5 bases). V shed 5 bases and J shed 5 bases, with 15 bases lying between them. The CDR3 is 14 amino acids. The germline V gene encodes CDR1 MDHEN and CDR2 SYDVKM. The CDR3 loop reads CASSAPGIGTEAFF. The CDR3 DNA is TGTGCCAGCAGTGCCCCAGGGATAGGGACTGAAGCTTTCTTT.

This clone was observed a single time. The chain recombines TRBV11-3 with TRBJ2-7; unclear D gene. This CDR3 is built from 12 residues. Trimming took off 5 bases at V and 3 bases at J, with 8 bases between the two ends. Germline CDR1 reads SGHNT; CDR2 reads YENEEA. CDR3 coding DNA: TGTGCCAGCAGCCTCGGGTTCTACGAGCAGTACTTC. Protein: CASSLGFYEQYF.

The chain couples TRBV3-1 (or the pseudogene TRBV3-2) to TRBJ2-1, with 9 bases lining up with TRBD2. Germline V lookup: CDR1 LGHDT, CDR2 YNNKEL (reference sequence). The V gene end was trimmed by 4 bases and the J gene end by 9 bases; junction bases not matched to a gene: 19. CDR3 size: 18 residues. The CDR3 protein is CASSLATFLAGHQAEQFF. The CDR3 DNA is TGTGCCAGCAGCCTTGCAACATTCCTAGCGGGACATCAAGCTGAGCAGTTCTTC.

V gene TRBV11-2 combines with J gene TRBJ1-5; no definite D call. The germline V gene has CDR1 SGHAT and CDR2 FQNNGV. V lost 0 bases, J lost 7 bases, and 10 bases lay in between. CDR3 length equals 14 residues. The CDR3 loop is CASSLDRFAQPQHF. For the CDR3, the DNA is TGTGCCAGCAGCTTAGATCGGTTTGCGCAGCCCCAGCATTTT.

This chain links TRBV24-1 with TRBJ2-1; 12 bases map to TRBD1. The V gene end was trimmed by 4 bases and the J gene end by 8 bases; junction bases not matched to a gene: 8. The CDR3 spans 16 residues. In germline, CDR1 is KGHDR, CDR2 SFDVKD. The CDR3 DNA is TGTGCCACCAGTGACCCCGGGACAGGGGGCGGCGATGAGCAGTTCTTC. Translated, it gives CATSDPGTGGGDEQFF.

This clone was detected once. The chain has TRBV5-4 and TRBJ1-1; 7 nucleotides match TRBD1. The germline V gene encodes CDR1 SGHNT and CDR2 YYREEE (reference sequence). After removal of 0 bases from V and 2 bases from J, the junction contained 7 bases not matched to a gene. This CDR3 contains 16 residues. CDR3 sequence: CASSLAPDRANTEAFF. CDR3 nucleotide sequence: TGTGCCAGCAGCTTGGCCCCCGACAGGGCCAACACTGAAGCTTTCTTT.

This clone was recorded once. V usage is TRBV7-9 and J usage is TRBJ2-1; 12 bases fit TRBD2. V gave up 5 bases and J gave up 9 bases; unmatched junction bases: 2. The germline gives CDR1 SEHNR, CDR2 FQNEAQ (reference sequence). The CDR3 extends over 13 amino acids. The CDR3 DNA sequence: TGTGCCAGCAGCCCGGGACTAGCGGGTGAGCAGTTCTTC. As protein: CASSPGLAGEQFF.

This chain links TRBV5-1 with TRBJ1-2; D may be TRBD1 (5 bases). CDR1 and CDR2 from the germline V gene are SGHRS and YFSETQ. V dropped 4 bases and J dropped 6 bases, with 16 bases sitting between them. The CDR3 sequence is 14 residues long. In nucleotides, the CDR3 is TGCGCCAGCAGCCCGATCTCCGCGGGGGATGGCTACACCTTC. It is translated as CASSPISAGDGYTF.

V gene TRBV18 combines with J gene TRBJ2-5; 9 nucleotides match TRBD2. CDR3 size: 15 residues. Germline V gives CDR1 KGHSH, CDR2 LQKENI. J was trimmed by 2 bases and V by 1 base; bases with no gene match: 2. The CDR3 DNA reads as TGTGCCAGCTCACCACGGCGGGAGGGGCAAGAGACCCAGTACTTC. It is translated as CASSPRREGQETQYF.

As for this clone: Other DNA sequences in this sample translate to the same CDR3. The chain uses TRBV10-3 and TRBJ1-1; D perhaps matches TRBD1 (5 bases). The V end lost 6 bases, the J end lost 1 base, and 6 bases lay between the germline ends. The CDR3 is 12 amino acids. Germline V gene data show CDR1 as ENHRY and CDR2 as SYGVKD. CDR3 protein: CAIRQGNTEAFF. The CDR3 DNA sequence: TGTGCCATCAGGCAGGGGAACACTGAAGCTTTCTTT.

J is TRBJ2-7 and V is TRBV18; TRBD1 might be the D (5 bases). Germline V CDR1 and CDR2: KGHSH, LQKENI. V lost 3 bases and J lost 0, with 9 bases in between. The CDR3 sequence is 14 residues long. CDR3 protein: CASSPGRNSYEQYF. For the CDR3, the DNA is TGTGCCAGCTCACCGGGGCGGAACTCCTACGAGCAGTACTTC.

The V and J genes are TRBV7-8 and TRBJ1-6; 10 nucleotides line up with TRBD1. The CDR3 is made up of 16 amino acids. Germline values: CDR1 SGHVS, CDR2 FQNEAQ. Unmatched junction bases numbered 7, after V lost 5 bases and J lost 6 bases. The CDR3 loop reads CASSVRRDRGNSPLHF. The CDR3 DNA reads TGTGCCAGCAGCGTCCGCCGGGACAGGGGTAATTCACCCCTCCACTTT.

The chain's CDR3 is CAWSVGLAGLDEQFF. Written as DNA, the CDR3 is TGTGCCTGGAGTGTGGGGTTAGCGGGATTGGATGAGCAGTTCTTC. The rearrangement uses TRBV30 and TRBJ2-1; 8 nucleotides match TRBD2. This CDR3 is 15 amino acids long. CDR1 and CDR2 from the germline V gene are GTSNPN and SVGIG (reference sequence). The ends lost 0 bases at V and 8 bases at J; junction bases unmatched: 9.

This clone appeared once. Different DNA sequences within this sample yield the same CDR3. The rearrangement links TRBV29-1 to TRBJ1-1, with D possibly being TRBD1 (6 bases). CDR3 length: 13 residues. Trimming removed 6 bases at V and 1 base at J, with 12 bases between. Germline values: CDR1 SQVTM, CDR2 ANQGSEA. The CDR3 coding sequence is TGCAGCGTGAGGGGGGGACCGAACACTGAAGCTTTCTTT. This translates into CSVRGGPNTEAFF.

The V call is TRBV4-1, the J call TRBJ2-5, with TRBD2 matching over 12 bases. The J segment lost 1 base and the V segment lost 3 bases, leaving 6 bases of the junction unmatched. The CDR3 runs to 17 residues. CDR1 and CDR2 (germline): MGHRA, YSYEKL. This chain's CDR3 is CASSHWTSGVVQETQYF. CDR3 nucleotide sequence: TGCGCCAGCAGCCACTGGACTAGCGGGGTCGTCCAAGAGACCCAGTACTTC.

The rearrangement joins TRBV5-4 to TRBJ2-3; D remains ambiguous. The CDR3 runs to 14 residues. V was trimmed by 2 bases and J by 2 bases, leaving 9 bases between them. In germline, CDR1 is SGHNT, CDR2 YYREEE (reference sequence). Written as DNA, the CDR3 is TGTGCCAGCAGCTTAGTCGAGATCACAGATACGCAGTATTTT. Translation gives CASSLVEITDTQYF.

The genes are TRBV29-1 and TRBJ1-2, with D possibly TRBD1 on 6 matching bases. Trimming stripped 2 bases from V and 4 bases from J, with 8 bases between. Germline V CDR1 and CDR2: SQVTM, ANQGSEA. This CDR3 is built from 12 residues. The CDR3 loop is CSVESTGYGYTF. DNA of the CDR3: TGCAGCGTTGAATCGACAGGCTATGGCTACACCTTC. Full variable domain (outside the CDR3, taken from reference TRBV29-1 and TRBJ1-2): SAVISQKPSRDICQRGTSLTIQCQVDSQVTMMFWYRQQPGQSLTLIATANQGSEATYESGFVIDKFPISRPNLTFSTLTVSNMSPEDSSIYLCSVESTGYGYTFGSGTRLTVV.

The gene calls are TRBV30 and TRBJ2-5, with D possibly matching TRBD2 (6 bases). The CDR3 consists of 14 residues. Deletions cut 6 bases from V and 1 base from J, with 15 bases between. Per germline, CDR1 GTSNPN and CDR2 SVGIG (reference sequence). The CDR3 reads CACTTGTFQETQYF. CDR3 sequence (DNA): TGTGCCTGCACCACCGGGACTTTCCAAGAGACCCAGTACTTC.

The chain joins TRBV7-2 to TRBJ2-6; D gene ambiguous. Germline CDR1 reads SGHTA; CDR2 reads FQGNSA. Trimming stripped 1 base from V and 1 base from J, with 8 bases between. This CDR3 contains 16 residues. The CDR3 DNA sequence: TGTGCCAGCAGCTTAGGTCAGCGATCTGGGGCCAACGTCCTGACTTTC. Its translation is CASSLGQRSGANVLTF.

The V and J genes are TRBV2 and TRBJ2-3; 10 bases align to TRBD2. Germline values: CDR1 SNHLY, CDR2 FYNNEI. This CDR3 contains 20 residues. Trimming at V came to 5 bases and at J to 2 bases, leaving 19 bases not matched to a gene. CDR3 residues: CASSSERGGQQGFYTDTQYF. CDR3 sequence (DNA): TGTGCCAGCAGTTCCGAGCGGGGGGGTCAACAGGGGTTTTACACAGATACGCAGTATTTT.

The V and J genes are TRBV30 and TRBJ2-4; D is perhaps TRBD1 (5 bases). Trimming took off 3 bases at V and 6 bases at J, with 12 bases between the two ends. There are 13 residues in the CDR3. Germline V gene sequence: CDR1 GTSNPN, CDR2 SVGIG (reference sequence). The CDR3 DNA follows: TGTGCCTGGAGAAGGGGCGCTGTAAACATTCAGTACTTC. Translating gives CAWRRGAVNIQYF.

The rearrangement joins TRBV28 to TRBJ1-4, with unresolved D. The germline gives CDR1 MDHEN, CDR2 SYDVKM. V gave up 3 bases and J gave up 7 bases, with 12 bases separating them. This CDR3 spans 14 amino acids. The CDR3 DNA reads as TGTGCCAGCAGTTTGAGAACAGTTGGTGAAAAACTGTTTTTT. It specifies CASSLRTVGEKLFF.

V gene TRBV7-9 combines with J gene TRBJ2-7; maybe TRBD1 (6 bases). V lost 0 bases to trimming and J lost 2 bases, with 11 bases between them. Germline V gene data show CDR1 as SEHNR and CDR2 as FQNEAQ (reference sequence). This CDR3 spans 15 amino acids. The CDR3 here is CASSLAQQGPYEQYF. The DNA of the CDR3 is TGTGCCAGCAGCTTAGCGCAACAGGGCCCCTACGAGCAGTACTTC.